This T cell receptor beta chain was captured in a study of T-cell reconstitution after alpha-beta-depleted transplantation in children. This clonotype was counted many times. Its antigen is still unknown. Unique molecular identifiers were incorporated when the TCRbeta library was constructed. One entry per CDR3 protein, called by TCRdb with MiXCR from the PCR reads. This sample yields 45,000 to 55,000 distinct CDR3 sequences, of which under 6% are seen a single time; 30% to 35% belongs to the top ten. CDR3 length: 14 amino acids. Germline assignment: CDR1 SEHNR and CDR2 FQNEAQ (reference sequence). The ends were cut back, 5 bases at V and 3 bases at J, with 14 bases in the middle. Study-wide results and limits: Approximately two months post-transplant, alpha-beta T cells reportedly originated from several hundred expanded graft clones.

This TCR derives from a female patient aged 2-9 years who had a stem cell transplant for aplastic anemia, so the T cells may come from the graft donor. This chain connects TRBV7-9 to TRBJ2-7, with D maybe TRBD2 (5 bases). The specimen was PBMCs, mostly from graft donor cells, collected 60 days after TCRalphabeta/CD19-depleted stem cell transplant. The CDR3 DNA follows: TGTGCCAGCAGCCAAAGAGGGCTGGACTACGAGCAGTACGTC. This translates into CASSQRGLDYEQYV.